Given below is one TCR beta chain in context. The data stem from a study of T cells in Graves' hyperthyroidism and ophthalmopathy. Amplification of TCR beta CDR3 regions used RNA as the template. With the HTBI primer set, the TCR CDR3 went through a first round of RT-PCR. MiXCR, run by TCRdb on the multiplex PCR reads, gives a single entry per CDR3 protein. Of about 760,000 distinct CDR3 sequences in the sample, over 35% were seen once. Using around 10 ml of fresh peripheral blood, PBMCs were prepared. The CDR3 length is 17 residues. V was pared by 1 base and J by 5 bases, with 11 bases of the junction left unmatched. Germline values: CDR1 SGHTA, CDR2 FQGNSA.

Sequencing used blood. The source of this sequence is a woman aged 40 to 49 with Graves' hyperthyroidism. J is TRBJ2-5 and V is TRBV7-2, with 9 nucleotides matching TRBD2. The chain's CDR3 is CASSLGPAGGFQETQYF. CDR3 nucleotides: TGTGCCAGCAGCTTAGGTCCAGCGGGGGGATTTCAGGAGACCCAGTACTTC.